Each of the 16 T cell receptor beta chains below was sequenced from the same sample in a study of T cell repertoires in cytomegalovirus infection. TCRdb independently ran MiXCR on the reads; one entry per CDR3 protein. The sample has tens of thousands of distinct CDR3 sequences, under 4.5% seen once. Sequenced input: PBMCs. Source of these receptors: a human donor in good health (CMV status not recorded). Some clones in this sample may be carry-over from other donors' samples.

There are many counts of this clonotype. This chain connects TRBV20-1 to TRBJ2-7; 12 positions match TRBD2. CDR3 length: 15 amino acids. Germline V CDR1 and CDR2: DFQATT, SNEGSKA (reference sequence). CDR3 amino acids: CSVGRTSGILHEQYF. CDR3 DNA sequence: TGCTCAGTGGGGCGGACTAGCGGGATCCTCCACGAGCAGTACTTC.

This clonotype has ten or more counts. The V and J genes are TRBV7-2 and TRBJ2-7, with D unresolved. Trimming stripped 4 bases from V and 2 bases from J, with 9 bases between. There are 13 residues in the CDR3. Germline V gene lookup returns CDR1 SGHTA and CDR2 FQGNSA. The CDR3 is CASSSRGTYEQYF. The CDR3 DNA follows: TGTGCCAGCAGCTCCCGCGGCACCTACGAGCAGTACTTC. The full variable domain, with the rest looked up from reference TRBV7-2 and TRBJ2-7, is GAGVSQSPSNKVTEKGKDVELRCDPISGHTALYWYRQSLGQGLEFLIYFQGNSAPDKSGLPSDRFSAERTGGSVSTLTIQRTQQEDSAVYLCASSSRGTYEQYFGPGTRLTVT.

This clonotype was detected ten times or more. V and J are TRBV7-2 and TRBJ1-6, with TRBD1 matching 7 bases. The germline CDR1 and CDR2 sequences are SGHTA and FQGNSA. The trim removed 1 base at V and 10 bases at J, leaving 4 bases unmatched. The length of the CDR3 is 14 residues. The CDR3 DNA reads as TGTGCCAGCAGCTTAGACAGGGGAGGCTCACCCCTCCACTTT. Amino acids: CASSLDRGGSPLHF.

This clonotype was observed many times. This rearrangement joins TRBV7-2 to TRBJ2-7; TRBD1 matches 8 bases. CDR3 length: 14 amino acids. Trimming removed 4 bases from V and 3 bases from J; junction bases left unmatched: 5. CDR1 SGHTA and CDR2 FQGNSA come from the germline V gene. The DNA for the CDR3 is TGTGCCAGCAGCTGGTCAGGGGGCTACTACGAGCAGTACTTC. This translates into CASSWSGGYYEQYF. Full variable domain (remainder filled in from reference TRBV7-2 and TRBJ2-7): GAGVSQSPSNKVTEKGKDVELRCDPISGHTALYWYRQSLGQGLEFLIYFQGNSAPDKSGLPSDRFSAERTGGSVSTLTIQRTQQEDSAVYLCASSWSGGYYEQYFGPGTRLTVT.

A few counts support this clonotype. The chain employs TRBV19 and TRBJ2-7; 12 nucleotides align to TRBD1. Germline V gene sequence: CDR1 LNHDA, CDR2 SQIVND (reference sequence). The trim removed 5 bases at V and 3 bases at J, leaving 5 bases unmatched. This CDR3 is built from 15 residues. The CDR3 here is CASSSGTGGLYEQYF. The CDR3 bases are TGTGCCAGTAGTTCGGGGACAGGGGGCCTCTACGAGCAGTACTTC.

This clonotype has ten or more counts. The chain links TRBV7-3 to TRBJ2-6; perhaps TRBD1 as D (5 bases). CDR1 and CDR2 from the germline V gene are SGHTA and FQGTGA. CDR3 size: 15 residues. V was pared by 2 bases and J by 0 bases, with 5 bases between. As DNA, the CDR3 is TGTGCCAGCAGCTTAGACAGCTCTGGGGCCAACGTCCTGACTTTC. Translation gives CASSLDSSGANVLTF. The whole variable domain, filled in from reference TRBV7-3 and TRBJ2-6, reads GAGVSQTPSNKVTEKGKYVELRCDPISGHTALYWYRQSLGQGPEFLIYFQGTGAADDSGLPNDRFFAVRPEGSVSTLKIQRTERGDSAVYLCASSLDSSGANVLTFGAGSRLTVL.

This clonotype was detected many times. The chain recombines TRBV7-2 with TRBJ1-2; the D gene is possibly TRBD1 (6 bases). Germline V CDR1 and CDR2: SGHTA, FQGNSA. CDR3 length equals 15 residues. The V end was cut by 0 bases, the J end by 7 bases, with 15 bases between. The CDR3 region has the DNA TGTGCCAGCAGCTTAGCGCCAGGGGATGGTGCTGGCTACACCTTC. Translating it yields CASSLAPGDGAGYTF.

At least ten counts were recorded for this clonotype. The chain carries TRBV7-8 and TRBJ1-2; 8 bases are a match to TRBD1. Germline trimming cut 5 bases from V and 8 bases from J; bases unmatched to any gene: 16. The CDR3 extends over 16 amino acids. The germline CDR1 and CDR2 sequences are SGHVS and FQNEAQ. CDR3 bases: TGTGCCAGCAGCCTGCAAAAGACAGGGGTGATGGAGGGCTACACCTTC. Amino acid sequence: CASSLQKTGVMEGYTF.

This clonotype was counted many times. CDR3 residues: CASSEGAGNTIYF. The CDR3 DNA follows: TGTGCCAGCAGTGAGGGGGCTGGAAACACCATATATTTT. V and J are TRBV7-8 and TRBJ1-3, with D possibly matching TRBD1 (6 bases). Germline V CDR1 and CDR2: SGHVS, FQNEAQ. This CDR3 spans 13 amino acids. V gave up 6 bases and J gave up 2 bases, with 8 bases separating them.

This clonotype was detected ten times or more. The genes are TRBV7-8 and TRBJ1-1; tentatively, D is TRBD1 (6 bases). V was shortened by 2 bases and J by 8 bases, with 9 bases between the two germline ends. The CDR3 sequence is 12 residues long. Germline CDR1 reads SGHVS; CDR2 reads FQNEAQ. The CDR3 here is CASSLNRAEAFF. CDR3 bases: TGTGCCAGCAGCTTAAACAGGGCAGAAGCTTTCTTT.

This clonotype was observed many times. The chain carries TRBV7-6 and TRBJ2-7; TRBD2 aligns across 9 bases. CDR1 and CDR2 (germline): SGHVS, FNYEAQ. This CDR3 region has 14 residues. After removal of 6 bases from V and 4 bases from J, the junction contained 7 bases not matched to a gene. The CDR3 DNA reads TGTGCCAGCAGTCCTGGACTAGCGAGATACGAGCAGTACTTC. Residues: CASSPGLARYEQYF. Looking up the rest from reference TRBV7-6 and TRBJ2-7 gives the full variable domain: GAGVSQSPRYKVTKRGQDVALRCDPISGHVSLYWYRQALGQGPEFLTYFNYEAQQDKSGLPNDRFSAERPEGSISTLTIQRTEQRDSAMYRCASSPGLARYEQYFGPGTRLTVT.

This clonotype has a count of ten or more. The chain joins TRBV12-3 or TRBV12-4 to TRBJ1-1, with D uncertain. The V gene lost 2 bases and the J gene lost 1 base, with 8 bases spanning the gap. The CDR3 runs to 14 residues. CDR3 sequence: CASSLLISNTEAFF. The CDR3 coding sequence is TGTGCCAGCAGTTTATTAATTTCGAACACTGAAGCTTTCTTT.

This clonotype was counted ten times or more. The chain combines TRBV12-3 or TRBV12-4 with TRBJ2-3, with 9 bases matching TRBD2. CDR3 length: 16 residues. J lost 6 bases, V lost 5 bases, and 12 bases had no gene match. CDR3 residues: CASSQGLARNGDTQYF. The CDR3 DNA is TGTGCCAGCAGTCAAGGACTAGCGAGAAATGGGGATACGCAGTATTTT.

Many counts were recorded for this clonotype. This chain uses TRBV11-2 with TRBJ2-1, with D tentatively TRBD1 (5 bases). V was cut by 6 bases and J by 15 bases, with 21 bases left in between. Germline CDR1 and CDR2: SGHAT and FQNNGV. The CDR3 sequence is 13 residues long. CDR3 sequence: CASSPGYVTDRFF. CDR3 DNA: TGTGCCAGCAGTCCAGGGTACGTCACCGACCGGTTCTTC.

This clonotype came up many times. The rearrangement links TRBV7-9 to TRBJ1-6, with TRBD1 as a possible D gene (5 bases). V was cut by 1 base and J by 6 bases, with 7 bases left in between. Germline V gives CDR1 SEHNR, CDR2 FQNEAQ (reference sequence). The CDR3 length is 14 residues. The CDR3 coding sequence is TGTGCCAGCAGCTTAGGGAGGGGTAATTCACCCCTCCACTTT. Its protein is CASSLGRGNSPLHF. The entire variable domain, with the rest obtained from reference TRBV7-9 and TRBJ1-6, is as follows: DTGVSQNPRHKITKRGQNVTFRCDPISEHNRLYWYRQTLGQGPEFLTYFQNEAQLEKSRLLSDRFSAERPKGSFSTLEIQRTEQGDSAMYLCASSLGRGNSPLHFGNGTRLTVT.

The table lists this clonotype with many counts. The rearrangement links TRBV5-1 to TRBJ2-5, with unresolved D. The CDR3 is 14 residues long. In germline, CDR1 is SGHRS, CDR2 YFSETQ. V shed 2 bases and J shed 2 bases, with 10 bases lying between them. The CDR3 sequence is CASSLGQLQETQYF. Written as DNA, the CDR3 is TGCGCCAGCAGCTTAGGGCAGCTACAAGAGACCCAGTACTTC. The complete variable domain, with remaining parts taken from reference TRBV5-1 and TRBJ2-5, reads KAGVTQTPRYLIKTRGQQVTLSCSPISGHRSVSWYQQTPGQGLQFLFEYFSETQRNKGNFPGRFSGRQFSNSRSEMNVSTLELGDSALYLCASSLGQLQETQYFGPGTRLLVL.